The 6 T cell receptor beta chains presented below share a single source sample, sequenced in a study of neurological immune-mediated disorders. Stated time point: technical triplicate 3. MiXCR was run by TCRdb on the 5' RACE reads, yielding one entry per CDR3 protein. The table lists around 47,000 distinct CDR3 sequences, roughly 21% of them singletons. Sequencing was done on a sample of PBMCs. These receptors were collected from a man aged 60 to 75 with HTLV-1-associated myelopathy (HAM/TSP).

This clonotype was observed many times. This chain connects TRBV3-1 to TRBJ1-1, with D hard to call. The CDR3 is made up of 15 amino acids. Germline lookup yields CDR1 LGHDT and CDR2 YNNKEL (reference sequence). The V gene lost 1 base and the J gene lost 5 bases, with 14 bases spanning the gap. The CDR3 region has the DNA TGTGCCAGCAGCCAAGGCATCGCCCAAGGGACTGAAGCTTTCTTT. This gives the protein CASSQGIAQGTEAFF.

This clonotype was seen just once. The genes are TRBV29-1 and TRBJ1-1; a weak D match, TRBD1 (5 bases). The CDR3 contains 13 residues. Between the trimmed V and J ends, which lost 7 bases and 5 bases, there was a span of 17 bases. Germline V CDR1 and CDR2: SQVTM, ANQGSEA. CDR3 in DNA: TGCAGCGCGGCATTCCCCAGGGTGACTGAAGCTTTCTTT. This sequence encodes CSAAFPRVTEAFF.

This clonotype was seen at least ten times. At one of its ends the junction is not consistent with the germline gene, which may arise from a read error. CDR3 DNA: TGTGCCAGCACCTTAGGACAGGGCACAGATACGCAGTATTTT. It specifies CASTLGQGTDTQYF. This chain connects TRBV7-9 to TRBJ2-3; 7 positions agree with TRBD1. The CDR3 is made up of 14 amino acids. Germline CDR1 SEHNR, CDR2 FQNEAQ (reference sequence).

The CDR3 region is CASSSRLAATDTQYF. The DNA of the CDR3 is TGTGCCAGCAGTTCTAGACTAGCGGCCACAGATACGCAGTATTTT. V is TRBV12-3 or TRBV12-4 and J is TRBJ2-3; 9 nucleotides line up with TRBD2. This CDR3 is built from 15 residues. With V trimmed by 4 bases and J by 2 bases, 4 bases remained unmatched.

V is TRBV6-1 and J is TRBJ2-3; weak D call: TRBD1 (6 bases). Germline assignment: CDR1 MNHNS and CDR2 SASEGT. Trimming pared 5 bases from V and 0 bases from J, leaving 12 bases between. The CDR3 length is 15 residues. The CDR3 nucleotides read TGTGCCAGCAGTCTGGACAGACAAAGCACAGATACGCAGTATTTT. It translates to CASSLDRQSTDTQYF.

This clonotype was recorded at least ten times. This sequence joins TRBV9 and TRBJ2-1, with D unclear. V was cut by 3 bases and J by 5 bases, with 3 bases left in between. CDR3 size: 11 residues. Germline loops: CDR1 SGDLS, CDR2 YYNGEE. CDR3 amino acids: CASSANNEQFF. CDR3 coding DNA: TGTGCCAGCAGCGCCAACAATGAGCAGTTCTTC. Together with reference TRBV9 and TRBJ2-1, the CDR3 gives the full variable domain: DSGVTQTPKHLITATGQRVTLRCSPRSGDLSVYWYQQSLDQGLQFLIQYYNGEERAKGNILERFSAQQFPDLHSELNLSSLELGDSALYFCASSANNEQFFGPGTRLTVL.